The subject of this entry is one TCR beta chain. This clonotype was observed at least ten times. The clone's antigen remains unknown. No base quality information exists; no much larger clone differs at one position. The record originates from a study of regulatory T cells in long-lasting Graves disease (dated by TCRdb to the early 2020s). Background on the whole study: Newly diagnosed Graves' disease patients had taken antithyroid drugs for less than 3 months. Peripheral blood TCR sequencing and RNA sequencing compared persistent Graves' disease patients with newly diagnosed Graves' disease patients. The study was conducted in China and was registered as a clinical trial. A total of roughly 35 samples underwent TCR sequencing: roughly 13 from persistent and around 20 from newly diagnosed Graves' disease patients. Results the study describes overall, beyond this receptor: Persistent patients shared more public clonotypes among themselves (around 2,800) than newly diagnosed patients did (roughly 910). Sequencing and analysis were limited to the TCR beta chain. TRBV28, TRBJ1-2 and TRBJ2-5 were preferentially used in persistent disease, while TRBV20-1 and TRBJ2-1 were favored in newly diagnosed disease. The small sample size was acknowledged by the authors as a limitation that may reduce accuracy. Compared with newly diagnosed patients, persistent Graves' disease patients had lower TCR Shannon entropy and fewer highly expanded clones, which suggests clonal expansion. The study examined only peripheral blood because the primary lesion, thyroid tissue, could not be accessed.

Libraries came from multiplex PCR. Sequencing took place on an Illumina HiSeq 4000. iRepertoire HTBI primers and Arm-PCR amplification of CDR3 regions were used to construct TCR beta libraries. Before sequencing, the PCR products underwent gel purification. The paper's processing steps were these. A total of around 66 TRBV and 14 TRBJ segments were identified across samples and were used for gene usage analysis of CDR3 amino acid clonotypes. COPE and FqMerger were used to merge filtered high-quality paired reads into contigs. BLAST was used to align contigs to the IMGT TRBV, TRBD and TRBJ reference genes, and CDR3 was defined following IMGT. Any clonotype with a frequency above 0.1% was counted as a highly expanded clone. Repertoire diversity was measured by Shannon entropy, and V-J evenness by the Gini coefficient. A clonotype found in more than one individual was treated as public. The raw public data were reprocessed by TCRdb itself: fastp quality trimming at Q25, MiXCR clonotype calling, in-frame beta chains only. Each entry is one CDR3 protein sequence, shown with its most common DNA and genes. TCRdb, rather than the study authors, made the V and J calls. The sample table holds about 430,000 distinct CDR3 sequences, of which approximately 16% were seen once. Of the sample, approximately 7.8% is held by the ten largest clones.

The CDR3 runs 17 residues from the cysteine to the phenylalanine. The CDR3 DNA has 51 bases and is translated from base 1. Here V drops 5 bases and J drops 10 bases, and the junction holds 14 bases not matched to any gene. The germline V gene gives CDR1 as SGHTA and CDR2 as FQGTGA. This specimen's time point label, interpreted: newly diagnosed GD, antithyroid drugs for less than 3 months. For both TCR sequencing and RNA sequencing, RNA was extracted from PBMCs using TRIzol. The diagnosis of Graves' disease was made according to American Thyroid Association guidelines. Patients for the study were recruited at an endocrinology department in Xi'an, China. Each patient gave approximately 9 milliliters of peripheral blood, collected in an EDTA anticoagulant tube. Ficoll Paque Plus density gradient separation was used to isolate PBMCs, and no additional T cell sorting was done. An Agilent 2100 Bioanalyzer and agarose gel were used to check RNA quality, and a NanoDrop 2000 was used to measure RNA concentration.

Separately, the same data were catalogued under a study of T cells in Graves' hyperthyroidism and ophthalmopathy. From that second study: Stable Graves' hyperthyroidism was defined as no progression to ophthalmopathy during 18 months of follow-up. Hyperthyroidism patients were newly diagnosed, with disease duration under 2 months, and aged 18 to 65 years. Exclusion was applied to patients with uncontrolled infections, other autoimmune diseases, pregnancy or lactation. Diagnoses were based on clinical symptoms, serum thyroxine and TRAb, thyroid ultrasound and orbital computed tomography. The TCR CDR3 was subjected to a first round of RT-PCR using the HTBI primer set and the Qiagen OneStep RT-PCR kit. Blood samples also contained most of the expanded thyroid clonotypes (frequency above 0.001), which suggests that blood repertoires may reflect thyroid immune responses. A model built on a 13 V-J signature distinguished ophthalmopathy from stable hyperthyroidism, reaching roughly 88% sensitivity and 81.08% specificity in cross-validation and 80%/75% in testing. In validation, progression to ophthalmopathy was predicted by the model with nearly 71% sensitivity and 72% to 80% specificity, a median of roughly 6 months before onset. TCR V-J signatures able to tell the groups apart were searched for in a discovery cohort of more than 90 patients, of whom over 40 had Graves' ophthalmopathy and some 60 had stable Graves' hyperthyroidism. An independent validation cohort of around 19 hyperthyroidism patients and about 15 patients who later progressed to ophthalmopathy tested prospective prediction of ophthalmopathy. The roughly 91 discovery patients were randomly split 7:3 into training and test sets. In addition, the study compared T-cell repertoires in thyroid tissue and in blood from roughly 6 Graves' hyperthyroidism patients. After sampling, hyperthyroidism patients received methimazole starting at 30 mg daily, and ophthalmopathy patients received high-dose intravenous methylprednisolone. The libraries were constructed in a second round of multiplex PCR and then size-selected and purified. Libraries were sequenced paired-end with 100 bp reads on an Illumina HiSeq2000. SOAPnuke was used to process the raw data, throwing out any read that contained adapters or uncalled bases, had a mean Phred below 15, or lacked an exact constant-primer or identifier match. COPE v1.2.5 was used to merge high-quality paired reads, and clonotypes were defined as unique nucleotide sequences. MiTCR v1.1 was used to align clonotypes to the IMGT TRBV, TRBD and TRBJ reference segments. Only V-J combinations with frequency above 0.0001, covering 99% to 99.2% of repertoires, were analysed. The TCS score was defined as F50 (clonal expansion) divided by E x V (chaos), with BLOSUM62-based TCRdist calculated between CDR3 peptides within each V-J. Welch's t-statistics and random forest reduced around 520 V-J features to 13, which were used in a naive Bayes classifier (R e1071). Sample size was not statistically predetermined, and investigators were not blinded to group allocation. TCR Vbeta CDR3 sequencing of around 130 peripheral blood samples (under 45 ophthalmopathy, some 75 hyperthyroidism and around 17 progressor patients) is reported in the paper.

This sequence originates from a woman between 35 and 50 years old with Graves disease. Donor details come from another sample of the same person, matched by shared clones. Specimen: peripheral blood mononuclear cells (PBMCs), collected at new diagnosis, from a patient treated with antithyroid drugs. Recombination linked TRBV7-3 to TRBJ1-6, with 10 middle bases fitting TRBD1. The DNA is as follows: TGTGCCAGCAGCCCCCCGGGACAGGGGAGGATCAAATCACCCCTCCACTTT. Translated, this gives CASSPPGQGRIKSPLHF. The CDR3, completed at both ends by the reference TRBV7-3 and TRBJ1-6 genes, gives the full variable domain GAGVSQTPSNKVTEKGKYVELRCDPISGHTALYWYRQSLGQGPEFLIYFQGTGAADDSGLPNDRFFAVRPEGSVSTLKIQRTERGDSAVYLCASSPPGQGRIKSPLHFGNGTRLTVT.